This record looks at one T cell receptor beta chain sequence and its context. Its antigen remains unidentified. The data stem from a study of cytomegalovirus exposure and HLA in healthy donors. 13 Jbeta primers and 60 Vbeta primers were used for the PCR. Profiling relied on immunoSEQ multiplex PCR, and the TCRdb table lists in-frame clones only, not all of them. Its listing shows some 84,000 clones. Study-wide points: It is likely that the observed cluster of highly shared sequence variants was a sequencing artifact.

The germline V and J ends were trimmed by 5 bases and 3 bases, with 8 bases remaining between them. CDR3 size: 12 residues. The germline V gene encodes CDR1 SGHAT and CDR2 FQDESV (reference sequence). The sequencing sample was made of PBMCs. V is TRBV11-1 and J is TRBJ2-7; D is uncertain. The receptor was isolated from a man aged 50 to 59 in good health and CMV-seronegative. CDR3 nucleotide sequence: TGTGCCAGCAGCCCATACAACTACGAGCAGTACTTC. Encoded protein: CASSPYNYEQYF.